The rows below give T cell receptor beta chains drawn from one sample of a study of a mutant IDH1 vaccine in newly diagnosed glioma. Antigen specificity for these receptors is unknown. TCRdb keeps only in-frame clones here, not all; method: immunoSEQ multiplex PCR. The data hold some 42,000 clones, with 75% to 85% observed a single time. The specimen was PBMCs, collected from a glioma patient whose treatment included an IDH1 peptide vaccine. The origin of the receptors is a woman aged 45 to 65 with glioma. Both conserved end residues are part of each CDR3. The listing skips clone size in some rows; elsewhere it reads once, few, many or a size class.

TRBV19	TRBJ1-2	few	CASRTGDEDTF
TRBV29-1	TRBJ2-5	.	CSAREETQYF
TRBV6-4	TRBJ2-3	.	CASSDSQGTDTQYF
TRBV6-5	TRBJ1-3	once	CASKTGNTIYF
TRBV5-1	TRBJ2-7	once	CASSSGQGMADYEQYF
TRBV5-1	TRBJ2-3	.	CASSSNRASGSTDTQYF
TRBV15	TRBJ1-5	once	CATSRDNQPQHF
TRBV6-1	TRBJ1-1	.	CASSGGTEAFF
TRBV2	TRBJ2-7	.	CASSQYRGGTYEQYF
TRBV7-9	TRBJ1-4	.	CASSYGGTNEKLFF
TRBV4-3	TRBJ1-1	.	CASSQAYRVTYVGNTEAFF
TRBV7-8	TRBJ2-7	.	CASSLVPGGLYEQYF
TRBV5-4	TRBJ2-5	.	CASSLALAGRETQYF
TRBV9	TRBJ1-1	.	CASSVGLGSDLAFF
TRBV14	TRBJ1-6	.	CASSLGTTRPPLHF
TRBV5-6	TRBJ1-2	.	CASSLEVTGAVGYTF
TRBV7-8	TRBJ1-1	.	CASSLMAMNTEAFF
TRBV5-4	TRBJ1-1	.	CASSLLDGNTEAFF
TRBV6-5	TRBJ1-2	.	CASSSLDRGHGYTF
TRBV29-1	TRBJ1-1	.	CSVWLQGHTEAFF
TRBV10-1	TRBJ1-1	few	CASSPDRGTEAFF
TRBV5-4	TRBJ2-1	few	CASSFSYNEQFF
TRBV5-1	TRBJ2-1	.	CASSLGGQGVYNEQFF
TRBV29-1	TRBJ2-2	.	CSAAGDQQGTGELFF
TRBV5-4	TRBJ1-1	.	CASSFVGPRNTEAFF
TRBV9	TRBJ1-6	.	CASSPRGGQGGGLGSPLHF
TRBV7-9	TRBJ1-2	.	CASSLDADYGYTF
TRBV5-1	TRBJ1-3	.	CASSLGTGLTGNTIYF
TRBV27	TRBJ1-5	.	CASSFGTAINQPQHF
TRBV2	TRBJ2-7	.	CASSRDSSYEQYF
TRBV27	TRBJ2-1	once	CASSLGRTAPGDEQFF
TRBV2	TRBJ2-7	.	CASMVTGVEQYF
TRBV4-1	TRBJ2-6	.	CASSQTVQARYSGANVLTF
TRBV9	TRBJ1-3	.	CASSVSRDTGNTIYF
TRBV7-9	TRBJ2-7	.	CASSLSGGYEQYF
TRBV5-1	TRBJ1-1	.	CASSLGYGNTEAFF
TRBV10-3	TRBJ1-2	.	CAISETKGRDRGTYGYTF
TRBV18	TRBJ2-5	once	CASSPSRGLQETQYF
TRBV7-2	TRBJ1-1	.	CASSPRQNTEAFF
TRBV7-9	TRBJ1-1	.	CASSLNTEAFF
TRBV4-2	TRBJ1-1	.	CASSQNSNTEAFF
TRBV4-1	TRBJ1-2	.	CASSQARGRGYGYTF
TRBV5-6	TRBJ1-2	.	CASSSWRDRGDYGYTF
TRBV18	TRBJ1-1	.	CASSRPTTGNTEAFF
TRBV7-9	TRBJ2-7	once	CASSLAAAFEQYF
TRBV10-3	TRBJ2-3	.	CAISGLLGEGGTDTQYF
TRBV5-1	TRBJ1-4	.	CASSPQGPNEKLFF
TRBV11-2	TRBJ2-1	.	CASSPLRTGGSYNEQFF
TRBV5-4	TRBJ2-3	.	CASSLAGPSTDTQYF
TRBV9	TRBJ2-1	.	CASSTLAGGPRNEQFF
TRBV7-2	TRBJ1-5	.	CASSYDREGNQPQHF
TRBV9	TRBJ1-3	.	CAGQGHNGNTIYF